This T cell receptor (beta chain) was profiled in a study of blood T cell repertoires in COVID-19. Study-level information: Material from acute and convalescent COVID-19 was sourced from the United States, Italy and Spain. Sources were T cells, B-cell-depleted T cells, or PBMCs; the material itself was cDNA or gDNA.

This clone was detected once. From germline, CDR1 is SGHDT and CDR2 YYEEEE. The CDR3 length is 18 residues. The V gene end was trimmed by 2 bases and the J gene end by 6 bases; junction bases not matched to a gene: 16. Authors' data handling: Estimation of nucleated cell counts was performed using reference gene primer amplification. The data were produced by immunoSEQ multiplex PCR, yet TCRdb's version contains in-frame clones alone and is incomplete. V and J calls and clone size are as listed in that table; D and trimming were resolved from the DNA. Of some 250,000 clones in the sample, approximately 91% are singletons; the top ten hold approximately 0.8%.

The sample comprised peripheral blood. The TCR originated in a woman between 25 and 40 years old with acute or convalescent COVID-19. The chain employs TRBV5-6 and TRBJ1-4; 7 positions agree with TRBD1. The chain's CDR3 is CASSFWTGSLGLDEKLFF. The CDR3 nucleotides are TGTGCCAGCAGCTTCTGGACAGGTTCCCTAGGGTTGGATGAAAAACTGTTTTTT.